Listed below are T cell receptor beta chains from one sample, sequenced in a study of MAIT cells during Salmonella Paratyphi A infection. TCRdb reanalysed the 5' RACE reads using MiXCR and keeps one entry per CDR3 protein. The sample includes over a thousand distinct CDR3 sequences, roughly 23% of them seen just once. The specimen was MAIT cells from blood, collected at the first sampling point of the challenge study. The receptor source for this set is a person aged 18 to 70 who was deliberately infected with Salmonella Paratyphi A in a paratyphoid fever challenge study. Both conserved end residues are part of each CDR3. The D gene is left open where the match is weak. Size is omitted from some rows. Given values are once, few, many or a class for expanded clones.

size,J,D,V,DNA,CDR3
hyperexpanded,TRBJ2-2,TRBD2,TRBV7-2,TGTGCCAGCAGCTCACTCGGGGGGATGACCGGGGAGCTGTTTTTT,CASSSLGGMTGELFF
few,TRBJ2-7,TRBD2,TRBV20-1,TGCAGTGCTAGGGGACTAGCGGATTACGAGCAGTACTTC,CSARGLADYEQYF
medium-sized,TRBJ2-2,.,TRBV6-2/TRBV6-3,TGTGCCACCAGCACGGGGGCAGACACCGGGGAGCTGTTTTTT,CATSTGADTGELFF
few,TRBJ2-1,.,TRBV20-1,TGCAGTGCTGGGCTCGGGTATTACAATGAGCAGTTCTTC,CSAGLGYYNEQFF
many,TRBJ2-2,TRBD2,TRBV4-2,TGTGCCAGCAGCCAAGATAGAGCGGGAGTCGAGGGCGGGGAGCTGTTTTTT,CASSQDRAGVEGGELFF
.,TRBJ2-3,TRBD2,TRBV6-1,TGTGCCAGCAGCGAACTAGCGGGGGGGCAAGATACGCAGTATTTT,CASSELAGGQDTQYF
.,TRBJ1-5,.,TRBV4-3,TGCGCCAGCAGCCAAACAATCGGCAGAGATAATCAGCCCCAGCATTTT,CASSQTIGRDNQPQHF
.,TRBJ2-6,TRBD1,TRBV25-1,TGTGCCAGCAGTGAAACAGGGGAGGCCAACGTCCTGACTTTC,CASSETGEANVLTF
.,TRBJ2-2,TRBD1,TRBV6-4,TGTGCCAGAAGTCCCGGACAGGGAAACACCGGGGAGCTGTTTTTT,CARSPGQGNTGELFF
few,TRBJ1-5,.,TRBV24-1,TGTGCCACCAGTGAGACCGACAGATATTCTCAGCCCCAGCATTTT,CATSETDRYSQPQHF
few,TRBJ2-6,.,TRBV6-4,TGTGCCAGCAGTGACAACTCTGGGGCCAACGTCCTGACTTTC,CASSDNSGANVLTF
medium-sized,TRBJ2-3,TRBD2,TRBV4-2,TGTGCCAGCAGCCAAGATCGAGCGGGGGGGCCAGATACGCAGTATTTT,CASSQDRAGGPDTQYF
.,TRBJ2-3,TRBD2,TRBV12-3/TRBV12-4,TGTGCCAGCCAAGAACTAGCGGGGGGGCAAGATACGCAGTATTTT,CASQELAGGQDTQYF
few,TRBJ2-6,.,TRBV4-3,TGCGAAAGAAGCCAAGATGGGACAACTGGGGCCAACGTCCTGACTTTC,CERSQDGTTGANVLTF
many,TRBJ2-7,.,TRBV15,TGTGCCACCAGCAGGGACAGTCCCTACGAGCAGTACTTC,CATSRDSPYEQYF
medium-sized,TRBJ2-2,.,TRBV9,TGTGCCAGCCGCGGGGGCGGCACCGGGGAGCTGTTTTTT,CASRGGGTGELFF
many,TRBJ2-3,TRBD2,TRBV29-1,TGCAGCGTTGAAAGCGGGAGTATGGCAGATACGCAGTATTTT,CSVESGSMADTQYF
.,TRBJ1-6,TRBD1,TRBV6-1,TGTGCCAGCAGTCCCGGGACAGGGGGTTCACCCCTCCACTTT,CASSPGTGGSPLHF
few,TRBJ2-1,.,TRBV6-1,TGTGCCAGGGAAAAGACAGGACTATACAATGAGCAGTTCTTC,CAREKTGLYNEQFF
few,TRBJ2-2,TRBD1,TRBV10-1,TGCGCCAGCACCACCGGGACAGAAACCGGGGAGCTGTTTTTT,CASTTGTETGELFF
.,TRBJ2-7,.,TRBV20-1,TGCAGTGCTAGAAGCGATTACGAGCAGTACTTC,CSARSDYEQYF
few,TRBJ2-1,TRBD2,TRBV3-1,TGTGCCAGCAGCCCCACGTGGGGTAGCGGGGGGGTTGAGCAGTTCTTC,CASSPTWGSGGVEQFF
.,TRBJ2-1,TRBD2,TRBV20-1,TGCAGTGCTAGGGGACTAGCGGGGAATGAGCAGTTCTTC,CSARGLAGNEQFF
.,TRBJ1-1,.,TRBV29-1,TGCAGCGTTGAAAATGGAGGTGTGACTGAAGCTTTCTTT,CSVENGGVTEAFF
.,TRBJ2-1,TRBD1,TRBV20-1,TGCAGTGCTAGGGGGACAGATTACAATGAGCAGTTCTTC,CSARGTDYNEQFF
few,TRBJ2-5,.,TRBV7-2,TGTGCCAGCAGATGGGGTTTCATAGGGGAGACCCAGTACTTC,CASRWGFIGETQYF
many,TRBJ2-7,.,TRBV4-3,TGCGCCAGCAGCCAAGATCGTGTGCAGTACTTC,CASSQDRVQYF
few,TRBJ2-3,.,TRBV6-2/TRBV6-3,TGTGCCGCCACCCCCACGGAGGGGCCCGATACGCAGTATTTT,CAATPTEGPDTQYF
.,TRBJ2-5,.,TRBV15,TGTGCCACCAGCAGGTTGGGACTTCAAGAGACCCAGTACTTC,CATSRLGLQETQYF
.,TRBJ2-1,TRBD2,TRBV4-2,TGTGCCAGCAGCCAAGATGAGACTAGCGGGAATGAGCAGTTCTTC,CASSQDETSGNEQFF
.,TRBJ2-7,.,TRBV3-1,TGTGCCAGTACCTCGGGACGGACCTACGAGCAGTACTTC,CASTSGRTYEQYF
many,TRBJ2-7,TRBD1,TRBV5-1,TGCGCCAGCAGCCTCACAGGACAGGCCTACGAGCAGTACTTC,CASSLTGQAYEQYF
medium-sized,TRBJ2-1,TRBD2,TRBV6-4,TGTGCCAGCAGTGGACTAGCGGGGGGCAATGAGCAGTTCTTC,CASSGLAGGNEQFF
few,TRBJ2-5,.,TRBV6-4,TGTGCCAGCAGTGACACTAGCTCGGGGGTAGAGACCCAGTACTTC,CASSDTSSGVETQYF
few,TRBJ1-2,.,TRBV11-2,TGTGCCAGCAGCCCCCCAACCCCCGGGACAAACTGGGACTATGGCTACACCTTC,CASSPPTPGTNWDYGYTF
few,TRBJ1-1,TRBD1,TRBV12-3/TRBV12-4,TGTGCCAGCAGTTCGACAGGGGGGGCCACTGAAGCTTTCTTT,CASSSTGGATEAFF
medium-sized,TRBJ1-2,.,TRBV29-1,TGCAGCGTTGAAGCCGCGCTGGGAATAACCTCCTATGGCTACACCTTC,CSVEAALGITSYGYTF
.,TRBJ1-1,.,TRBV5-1,.,CASSFYICSARESDINTEAFF
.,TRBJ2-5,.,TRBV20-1,TGCAGTGCTAGAGGAGGGGGACGGGGGGAGACCCAGTACTTC,CSARGGGRGETQYF
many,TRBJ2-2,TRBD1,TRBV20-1,TGCAGTGCTAGAACCCCGACAGGGGGGGACACCGGGGAGCTGTTTTTT,CSARTPTGGDTGELFF
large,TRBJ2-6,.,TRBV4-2,TGTGCCAGCAGCCAAGATTTGAGCTCTGGGGCCAACGTCCTGACTTTC,CASSQDLSSGANVLTF
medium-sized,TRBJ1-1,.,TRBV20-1,TGCAGTGCTAGAAGGGAGGGGCTGGACACTGAAGCTTTCTTT,CSARREGLDTEAFF
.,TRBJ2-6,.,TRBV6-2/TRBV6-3,TGTACCAGCAGTTACAGAGACTCTGGGGCCAACGTCCTGACTTTC,CTSSYRDSGANVLTF
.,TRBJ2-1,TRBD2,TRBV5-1,TGCGCCAGCAGCCTGACTAGCGGGAGGATCAATGAGCAGTTCTTC,CASSLTSGRINEQFF
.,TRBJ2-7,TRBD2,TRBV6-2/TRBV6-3,TGTGCCAGCAGTTACGGGACTAGCTCCTACGAGCAGTACTTC,CASSYGTSSYEQYF
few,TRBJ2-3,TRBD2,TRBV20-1,TGCAGTGCTAGAGATCTCGCGGCGGGGGACACAGATACGCAGTATTTT,CSARDLAAGDTDTQYF
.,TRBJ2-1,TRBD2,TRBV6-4,TGTGCCAGCAGTGACTCTGGGACTAGCCCCAATGAGCAGTTCTTC,CASSDSGTSPNEQFF
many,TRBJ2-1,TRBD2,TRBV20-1,TGCAGTGCTAGAGATCTAGCGGGAGGGGACAATGAGCAGTTCTTC,CSARDLAGGDNEQFF
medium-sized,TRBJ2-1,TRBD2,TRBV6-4,TGTGCCAGCAGTGACTCAGCGGGGGGGTACAATGAGCAGTTCTTC,CASSDSAGGYNEQFF
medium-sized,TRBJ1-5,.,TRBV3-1,TGTGCCAGCAGCCAAGATTGGGGAAAACAGCCCCAGCATTTT,CASSQDWGKQPQHF
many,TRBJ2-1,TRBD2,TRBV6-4,TGTGCCAGCAGTGCACTAGCGGGCTCCTACAATGAGCAGTTCTTC,CASSALAGSYNEQFF